This is a list of T cell receptor beta chains from one sample in a study of T cell responses to AZD1222 COVID-19 vaccine. The method was immunoSEQ multiplex PCR; TCRdb's version includes in-frame clones alone and lacks a portion of them. The data hold some 120,000 clones, with approximately 86% observed a single time. Material: peripheral blood, obtained on day 0 of AZD1222 vaccination. The source of these receptors is an adult in good health. Both conserved end residues are part of each CDR3. A D gene is named only where the DNA matches it firmly. Rows give clone size only sometimes, using once, few, many, or a class for an expanded clone.

d_gene: NA; j_gene: TRBJ1-5; v_gene: TRBV2; abundance: NA; CDR3aa: CASRGRGGYSNQPQHF; CDR3nt: TGTGCCAGCAGAGGTAGGGGCGGTTATAGCAATCAGCCCCAGCATTTT
d_gene: TRBD1; j_gene: TRBJ2-7; v_gene: TRBV6-5; abundance: NA; CDR3aa: CASSYAGTVSYEQYF; CDR3nt: TGTGCCAGCAGTTACGCTGGGACAGTCTCCTACGAGCAGTACTTC
d_gene: TRBD1; j_gene: TRBJ2-7; v_gene: TRBV7-2; abundance: few; CDR3aa: CASSVRDRDSYEQYF; CDR3nt: TGTGCCAGCAGCGTACGGGACAGGGACTCCTACGAGCAGTACTTC
d_gene: TRBD1; j_gene: TRBJ2-7; v_gene: TRBV6-5; abundance: NA; CDR3aa: CASSYRQGYEQYF; CDR3nt: TGTGCCAGCAGTTACCGACAGGGTTACGAGCAGTACTTC
d_gene: TRBD2; j_gene: TRBJ2-1; v_gene: TRBV7-2; abundance: NA; CDR3aa: CASSFSSGNYNEQFF; CDR3nt: TGTGCCAGCAGCTTTTCTAGCGGGAACTACAATGAGCAGTTCTTC
d_gene: NA; j_gene: TRBJ1-6; v_gene: TRBV9; abundance: NA; CDR3aa: CASSAQSGELSSGNSPLHF; CDR3nt: TGTGCCAGCAGCGCCCAGAGTGGTGAGCTTTCCTCCGGTAATTCACCCCTCCACTTT
d_gene: NA; j_gene: TRBJ1-3; v_gene: TRBV13; abundance: once; CDR3aa: CASSLSVRASGNTIYF; CDR3nt: TGTGCCAGCAGCTTAAGTGTGCGGGCCTCTGGAAACACCATATATTTT
d_gene: NA; j_gene: TRBJ1-6; v_gene: TRBV5-6; abundance: NA; CDR3aa: CASSTGGVSNNSPLHF; CDR3nt: TGTGCCAGCAGCACTGGAGGGGTATCAAATAATTCACCCCTCCACTTT
d_gene: NA; j_gene: TRBJ1-3; v_gene: TRBV12-5; abundance: NA; CDR3aa: CASGFSGHYSGNTIYF; CDR3nt: TGTGCTAGTGGTTTTTCGGGACACTACTCTGGAAACACCATATATTTT
d_gene: TRBD1; j_gene: TRBJ2-5; v_gene: TRBV5-4; abundance: NA; CDR3aa: CASSLLTGGIETQYF; CDR3nt: TGTGCCAGCAGCTTGTTAACAGGGGGCATCGAGACCCAGTACTTC
d_gene: NA; j_gene: TRBJ1-4; v_gene: TRBV4-2; abundance: NA; CDR3aa: CASSQGDGYEKLFF; CDR3nt: TGTGCCAGCAGCCAAGGGGACGGCTATGAAAAACTGTTTTTT
d_gene: NA; j_gene: TRBJ2-7; v_gene: TRBV3-1/TRBV3-2; abundance: NA; CDR3aa: CASSQGRNEQYF; CDR3nt: TGTGCCAGCAGCCAAGGACGGAACGAGCAGTACTTC
d_gene: NA; j_gene: TRBJ2-3; v_gene: TRBV21-1; abundance: NA; CDR3aa: CASSNTGTASTDTQYF; CDR3nt: TGTGCCAGCAGCAATACCGGGACAGCGAGCACAGATACGCAGTATTTT
d_gene: TRBD1; j_gene: TRBJ2-5; v_gene: TRBV9; abundance: NA; CDR3aa: CASSVVPQGSGETQYF; CDR3nt: TGTGCCAGCAGCGTCGTCCCACAGGGGTCAGGGGAGACCCAGTACTTC
d_gene: TRBD1; j_gene: TRBJ1-3; v_gene: TRBV30; abundance: NA; CDR3aa: CAWNRGHRNTIYF; CDR3nt: TGTGCCTGGAACAGGGGGCACCGAAACACCATATATTTT
d_gene: TRBD1; j_gene: TRBJ1-1; v_gene: TRBV4-2; abundance: NA; CDR3aa: CASSQDRTGELNTEAFF; CDR3nt: TGTGCCAGCAGCCAAGATCGAACAGGGGAATTGAACACTGAAGCTTTCTTT
d_gene: TRBD2; j_gene: TRBJ2-1; v_gene: TRBV6-5; abundance: NA; CDR3aa: CASSYVRGGVYNEQFF; CDR3nt: TGTGCCAGCAGTTACGTACGCGGGGGGGTTTACAATGAGCAGTTCTTC
d_gene: NA; j_gene: TRBJ2-5; v_gene: TRBV18; abundance: NA; CDR3aa: CASSPARGKETQYF; CDR3nt: TGTGCCAGCTCACCCGCCAGGGGAAAAGAGACCCAGTACTTC
d_gene: TRBD2; j_gene: TRBJ2-4; v_gene: TRBV6-5; abundance: NA; CDR3aa: CASSRDYSKNIQYF; CDR3nt: TGTGCCAGCAGTCGGGACTACTCCAAAAACATTCAGTACTTC
d_gene: NA; j_gene: TRBJ1-6; v_gene: TRBV5-1; abundance: NA; CDR3aa: CASSLGEADSPLHF; CDR3nt: TGCGCCAGCAGCTTGGGAGAAGCCGATTCACCCCTCCACTTT
d_gene: NA; j_gene: TRBJ2-1; v_gene: TRBV20-1; abundance: NA; CDR3aa: CSASLELAYNEQFF; CDR3nt: TGCAGTGCTAGTTTGGAACTAGCATACAATGAGCAGTTCTTC
d_gene: NA; j_gene: TRBJ2-1; v_gene: TRBV15; abundance: once; CDR3aa: CATSRDGTGLNEQFF; CDR3nt: TGTGCCACCAGCAGAGATGGAACAGGACTCAATGAGCAGTTCTTC
d_gene: NA; j_gene: TRBJ1-2; v_gene: TRBV19; abundance: NA; CDR3aa: CATTPNSGGVYGYTF; CDR3nt: TGTGCCACCACCCCAAACAGCGGAGGAGTGTATGGCTACACCTTC
d_gene: TRBD1; j_gene: TRBJ1-1; v_gene: TRBV20-1; abundance: NA; CDR3aa: CSASRIQGARRAFF; CDR3nt: TGCAGTGCTAGTAGAATACAGGGGGCGAGGCGGGCTTTCTTT
d_gene: NA; j_gene: TRBJ2-1; v_gene: TRBV4-2; abundance: few; CDR3aa: CASSRTNTGTPSSYNEQFF; CDR3nt: TGTGCCAGCAGCCGAACTAACACCGGGACACCCAGCTCCTACAATGAGCAGTTCTTC
d_gene: NA; j_gene: TRBJ1-1; v_gene: TRBV7-8; abundance: NA; CDR3aa: CASSLVWAGVGAEAFF; CDR3nt: TGTGCCAGCAGCTTAGTTTGGGCAGGGGTGGGCGCTGAAGCTTTCTTT
d_gene: NA; j_gene: TRBJ2-4; v_gene: TRBV18; abundance: once; CDR3aa: CASSPPTIAKNIQYF; CDR3nt: TGTGCCAGCTCACCACCGACAATAGCCAAAAACATTCAGTACTTC
d_gene: NA; j_gene: TRBJ2-1; v_gene: TRBV11-3; abundance: NA; CDR3aa: CASRRGDNEQFF; CDR3nt: TGTGCCAGTCGAAGGGGGGACAATGAGCAGTTCTTC
d_gene: NA; j_gene: TRBJ2-7; v_gene: TRBV30; abundance: few; CDR3aa: CAWSGKGVYSYEQYF; CDR3nt: TGTGCCTGGAGTGGGAAGGGGGTCTATTCCTACGAGCAGTACTTC
d_gene: TRBD2; j_gene: TRBJ2-1; v_gene: TRBV13; abundance: NA; CDR3aa: CASSLTGLAGAGNEQFF; CDR3nt: TGTGCCAGCAGCCTTACGGGACTAGCGGGAGCAGGCAATGAGCAGTTCTTC
d_gene: TRBD1; j_gene: TRBJ1-1; v_gene: TRBV19; abundance: NA; CDR3aa: CASSSQGVGSEAFF; CDR3nt: TGTGCCAGTAGTTCACAGGGGGTTGGTTCTGAAGCTTTCTTT
d_gene: NA; j_gene: TRBJ2-5; v_gene: TRBV7-3; abundance: few; CDR3aa: CASSSTQETQYF; CDR3nt: TGTGCCAGCAGCTCTACCCAAGAGACCCAGTACTTC
d_gene: NA; j_gene: TRBJ1-2; v_gene: TRBV5-4; abundance: NA; CDR3aa: CASSLEPGQNNYGYTF; CDR3nt: TGTGCCAGCAGCTTGGAGCCGGGACAAAATAACTATGGCTACACCTTC
d_gene: NA; j_gene: TRBJ1-1; v_gene: TRBV9; abundance: NA; CDR3aa: CASSLRGSSNTEAFF; CDR3nt: TGTGCCAGCAGCCTCCGGGGCAGTTCGAACACTGAAGCTTTCTTT
d_gene: NA; j_gene: TRBJ2-5; v_gene: TRBV7-2; abundance: NA; CDR3aa: CASSPAGQGGETQYF; CDR3nt: TGTGCCAGCAGCCCCGCCGGGCAGGGAGGAGAGACCCAGTACTTC
d_gene: TRBD1; j_gene: TRBJ2-5; v_gene: TRBV5-6; abundance: NA; CDR3aa: CASSFGTGGAETQYF; CDR3nt: TGTGCCAGCAGCTTCGGGACAGGGGGTGCAGAGACCCAGTACTTC
d_gene: NA; j_gene: TRBJ1-5; v_gene: TRBV27; abundance: NA; CDR3aa: CASGYNQPQHF; CDR3nt: TGTGCCAGCGGTTACAATCAGCCCCAGCATTTT